This TCR beta chain is from a study of cytomegalovirus exposure and HLA in healthy donors. PCR involved 60 Vbeta and 13 Jbeta primers. TCRdb's table, derived via immunoSEQ multiplex PCR, lists solely in-frame clones and lacks some. The data show some 80,000 clones, with approximately 65% seen just once and about 4.2% held by the top ten. The clonotype originates from a male donor in good health and CMV-seropositive. The sequencing sample was made of PBMCs.

The CDR3 sequence is CASSGMGQGRTYEQYF. The CDR3 nucleotides are TGTGCCAGCAGTGGGATGGGACAGGGGAGGACCTACGAGCAGTACTTC. The rearrangement joins TRBV6-1 to TRBJ2-7, with 10 positions matching TRBD1. V gave up 4 bases and J gave up 2 bases; unmatched junction bases: 8. The CDR3 is made up of 16 amino acids. The V gene's germline CDR1 is MNHNS and CDR2 SASEGT.